One and the same sample provided the 22 T cell receptor beta chains below, sequenced in a study of shared clonotypes between healthy human individuals. Naive CD8 cells comprised CD45RO-negative, CCR7-positively selected cells, excluding terminally differentiated effector memory CD45RA+ cells. TCRdb's table, derived via immunoSEQ multiplex PCR, lists solely in-frame clones and lacks some. The data show 2 million to 2.5 million clones, about 92% seen once. Sequencing was done on a sample of naive CD8+ T cells from PBMCs. Every receptor here comes from a man between 18 and 35 years old in good health. Some clones in this sample may be carry-over from other donors' samples.

The chain is built from TRBV9 and TRBJ1-2; tentative D call: TRBD1 (5 bases). With 1 base removed from V and 4 bases from J, the gap between germline ends came to 11 bases. Looked up from germline, CDR1 is SGDLS and CDR2 is YYNGEE. The CDR3 totals 14 residues. CDR3 DNA sequence: TGTGCCAGCAGCGTAAATTGGGGGAGCTATGGCTACACCTTC. This gives the protein CASSVNWGSYGYTF. Supplemented by reference TRBV9 and TRBJ1-2, the full variable domain reads DSGVTQTPKHLITATGQRVTLRCSPRSGDLSVYWYQQSLDQGLQFLIQYYNGEERAKGNILERFSAQQFPDLHSELNLSSLELGDSALYFCASSVNWGSYGYTFGSGTRLTVV.

The V gene is TRBV27, the J gene TRBJ2-5; D is perhaps TRBD2 (6 bases). The CDR3 spans 14 residues. CDR1 is MNHEY and CDR2 is SMNVEV in the germline V gene (reference sequence). Trimming shortened V by 2 bases and J by 3 bases, and 10 bases separated the two germline ends. CDR3: CASSLGSGEETQYF. DNA for the CDR3: TGTGCCAGCAGTTTAGGTTCGGGAGAAGAGACCCAGTACTTC.

The chain links TRBV10-1 to TRBJ2-2; D remains unclear. The CDR3 totals 14 residues. The ends were cut back, 4 bases at V and 3 bases at J, with 9 bases in the middle. Germline V gene lookup returns CDR1 WNHNN and CDR2 SYGVQD (reference sequence). This CDR3 is CASSVESYTGELFF. The CDR3, as DNA: TGCGCCAGCAGTGTGGAGAGTTACACCGGGGAGCTGTTTTTT.

This chain uses TRBV18 with TRBJ1-4, with D unresolved. Germline CDR1 is KGHSH and CDR2 is LQKENI. V was pared by 6 bases and J by 2 bases, with 13 bases between. This CDR3 comprises 15 residues. In DNA, the CDR3 is TGTGCCAGCTCTCCCGGACGGCGGACTAATGAAAAACTGTTTTTT. Translated, it gives CASSPGRRTNEKLFF.

The V call is TRBV7-2, the J call TRBJ1-5, with D possibly matching TRBD1 (5 bases). This CDR3 comprises 15 residues. Germline loops: CDR1 SGHTA, CDR2 FQGNSA. V lost 2 bases to trimming and J lost 3 bases, with 11 bases between them. CDR3 sequence (DNA): TGTGCCAGCAGCTTATCGAGGGGTACCAATCAGCCCCAGCATTTT. As protein: CASSLSRGTNQPQHF.

V is TRBV27 and J is TRBJ1-5; 7 bases fit TRBD1. The V gene end was trimmed by 6 bases and the J gene end by 6 bases; junction bases not matched to a gene: 11. Germline CDR1 MNHEY, CDR2 SMNVEV (reference sequence). This CDR3 has 15 residues. CDR3 in DNA: TGTGCCAGCAGCCAATACAGGGGACCAGGTCAGCCCCAGCATTTT. It encodes CASSQYRGPGQPQHF.

This clone was counted once. This rearrangement joins TRBV7-3 to TRBJ2-5; 11 nucleotides line up with TRBD1. Germline CDR1 SGHTA, CDR2 FQGTGA. The length of the CDR3 is 14 residues. V shed 5 bases, J shed 4 bases, and the junction held 3 bases outside the gene matches. CDR3: CASSPDRGRETQYF. The DNA of the CDR3 is TGTGCCAGCAGCCCGGACAGGGGGCGAGAGACCCAGTACTTC.

The chain recombines TRBV4-2 with TRBJ2-6, with a possible D match to TRBD1 (5 bases). The CDR3 loop spans 18 amino acids. In germline, CDR1 is LGHNA, CDR2 YNFKEQ. V shed 3 bases and J shed 0 bases, with 15 bases lying between them. CDR3 DNA sequence: TGTGCCAGCAGCCAGATCCGCCCTGACAGCTCTGGGGCCAACGTCCTGACTTTC. Its translation is CASSQIRPDSSGANVLTF.

The chain links TRBV29-1 to TRBJ2-7; D might be TRBD2 (6 bases). The germline V gene encodes CDR1 SQVTM and CDR2 ANQGSEA. V lost 6 bases to trimming and J lost 0 bases, with 18 bases between them. CDR3 length equals 15 residues. The CDR3: CSVVGGTGHSYEQYF. CDR3 nucleotides: TGCAGCGTCGTTGGGGGGACCGGGCACTCCTACGAGCAGTACTTC.

This chain links TRBV2 with TRBJ2-7; weak D call: TRBD2 (6 bases). V was clipped by 6 bases and J by 1 base, with 19 bases between them. CDR1 and CDR2 (germline): SNHLY, FYNNEI. The length of the CDR3 is 16 residues. The DNA of the CDR3 is TGTGCCAGCAGCTCAGCGTTGCGGGATGGGTCCTACGAGCAGTACTTC. It codes for CASSSALRDGSYEQYF.

V gene TRBV28 combines with J gene TRBJ1-4; D is ambiguous. Trimming removed 6 bases at V and 2 bases at J, with 13 bases between. Germline lookup yields CDR1 MDHEN and CDR2 SYDVKM. The CDR3 contains 15 residues. The CDR3 loop is CASSVHLRTNEKLFF. The DNA for the CDR3 is TGTGCCAGCAGCGTCCACCTAAGGACTAATGAAAAACTGTTTTTT.

V is TRBV6-1 and J is TRBJ1-1, with a weak D call TRBD1 (6 bases). The CDR3 covers 11 residues. Trimming took 8 bases from V and 12 from J, leaving 16 bases between them. Germline V gene data show CDR1 as MNHNS and CDR2 as SASEGT. The DNA of the CDR3 is TGTGCCAGCGTGACAGGCGGGTTAACTTTCTTT. This encodes CASVTGGLTFF.

V usage is TRBV21-1 and J usage is TRBJ2-7; the DNA was not compared with TRBD1, the D call given in the table. TRBV21-1 is a pseudogene segment. CDR3 length: 14 amino acids. CDR3 DNA: TGTGCCAGCAGCAAGGGACAGAGCTCCTACGAGCAGTACTTC. Amino acid sequence: CASSKGQSSYEQYF.

CDR3 in amino acids: CASSQGTEIAKNIQYF. The CDR3 DNA reads as TGCGCCAGCAGCCAAGGGACAGAAATAGCCAAAAACATTCAGTACTTC. V usage is TRBV4-3 and J usage is TRBJ2-4; D is perhaps TRBD1 (6 bases). CDR3 length: 16 amino acids. Germline V lookup: CDR1 LGHNA, CDR2 YSLEER. The ends were cut back, 1 base at V and 0 bases at J, with 10 bases in the middle.

The rearrangement links TRBV10-1 to TRBJ2-7; tentatively, D is TRBD1 or TRBD2 (5 bases each). The V end lost 8 bases, the J end lost 2 bases, and 10 bases lay between the germline ends. This CDR3 has 12 residues. Germline V CDR1 and CDR2: WNHNN, SYGVQD (reference sequence). CDR3 sequence: CASGDGAYEQYF. CDR3 nucleotides: TGCGCCAGCGGGGACGGAGCCTACGAGCAGTACTTC.

This chain uses TRBV6-4 with TRBJ2-7; D is possibly TRBD1 or TRBD2 (5 bases each). CDR3 length equals 13 residues. CDR1 and CDR2 (germline): MRHNA, SNTAGT. The germline V and J ends were trimmed by 10 bases and 3 bases, with 16 bases remaining between them. The CDR3 DNA is TGTGCCAACCCCGGGACCCGCCACTACGAGCAGTACTTC. It specifies CANPGTRHYEQYF.

V gene TRBV27 combines with J gene TRBJ2-1, with 10 bases identical to TRBD2. Germline V gives CDR1 MNHEY, CDR2 SMNVEV (reference sequence). The CDR3 is 16 amino acids. Germline trimming cut 10 bases from V and 5 bases from J; bases unmatched to any gene: 14. CDR3 protein: CATKPAVSGRNNEQFF. The DNA for the CDR3 is TGTGCCACCAAGCCCGCCGTTAGCGGGAGGAACAATGAGCAGTTCTTC.

This chain connects TRBV29-1 to TRBJ2-5; D is perhaps TRBD2 (6 bases). The CDR3 covers 14 residues. CDR1 is SQVTM, CDR2 ANQGSEA, per germline. Trimming took 0 bases from V and 5 from J, leaving 13 bases between them. The DNA of the CDR3 is TGCAGCGTTGAAGAGCCTAGCGCGCTGGAGACCCAGTACTTC. This codes for CSVEEPSALETQYF.

The rearrangement uses TRBV6-5 and TRBJ1-1; D unresolved. This CDR3 contains 14 residues. In germline, CDR1 is MNHEY, CDR2 SVGAGI. Trimming shortened V by 2 bases and J by 4 bases, and 11 bases separated the two germline ends. As DNA, the CDR3 is TGTGCCAGCAGTTACGGGGTGGGTATCACTGAAGCTTTCTTT. This translates into CASSYGVGITEAFF.

In DNA form, the CDR3 reads TGCAGCGTTGACGGGACTAGCGGGAGTAATGAGCAGTTCTTC. It codes for CSVDGTSGSNEQFF. The V call is TRBV29-1, the J call TRBJ2-1; TRBD2 agrees at 14 bases. The CDR3 is 14 residues long. The junction had 2 bases not matched to a gene; V was cut back by 3 bases and J by 7 bases. Germline CDR1 is SQVTM and CDR2 is ANQGSEA.

The chain recombines TRBV10-3 with TRBJ2-3, with 9 nucleotides matching TRBD2. J lost 3 bases, V lost 3 bases, and 10 bases had no gene match. This CDR3 is 17 amino acids long. Germline-derived CDR1 and CDR2 are ENHRY and SYGVKD. DNA of the CDR3: TGTGCCATCAGTGACCCACCAGCGGGAGGTGGGACAGATACGCAGTATTTT. Translated, it gives CAISDPPAGGGTDTQYF.

The gene calls are TRBV30 and TRBJ1-2; D not resolved. Trimming cost V 8 bases and J 0 bases, with 16 bases left between them. The length of the CDR3 is 14 residues. Germline V gives CDR1 GTSNPN, CDR2 SVGIG (reference sequence). CDR3 coding DNA: TGTGCCCGCGCCAGCTTCGGAACTAACTATGGCTACACCTTC. Its translation is CARASFGTNYGYTF.